The rows below give T cell receptor beta chains drawn from one sample of a study of T cells in Graves' hyperthyroidism and ophthalmopathy. TCRdb re-analysed the multiplex PCR reads in MiXCR, keeping a single row per CDR3 protein. The sample contains almost 250,000 distinct CDR3 sequences, around 25% of which appear only once. The sample comprised blood. The receptor source for this set is a middle-aged woman with Graves' ophthalmopathy. The CDR3 runs from the conserved cysteine through the conserved F or W.

cdr3_length	v_call	j_call	cdr3_aa
15	TRBV27	TRBJ2-2	CASSPLAGGTGELFF
16	TRBV4-1	TRBJ1-5	CASSQVAGTHNQPQHF
14	TRBV5-1	TRBJ1-2	CASSPGAGGNGYTF
15	TRBV20-1	TRBJ2-7	CSARDMGGAGYEQYF
13	TRBV6-5	TRBJ2-7	CASALEVAYEQYF
16	TRBV15	TRBJ2-7	CATSRGGTGSAYEQYF
16	TRBV7-8	TRBJ2-6	CASSETGGLGANVLTF
13	TRBV6-5	TRBJ1-2	CASTKDIAYGYTF
15	TRBV3-1	TRBJ2-5	CASSLEGSSQETQYF
14	TRBV7-8	TRBJ1-1	CASRRQTANTEAFF
12	TRBV7-9	TRBJ2-7	CASSFQRLEQYF
15	TRBV6-5	TRBJ2-6	CASSPLGAGANVLTF
14	TRBV4-1	TRBJ2-2	CASSQERYAGELFF
15	TRBV20-1	TRBJ2-7	CSARELSSGSARVYF
16	TRBV28	TRBJ2-7	CASSFFPEAGTYEQYF
14	TRBV6-1	TRBJ2-7	CASSSRLATYEQYF
13	TRBV6-5	TRBJ1-1	CASSYSIGTEAFF
16	TRBV6-5	TRBJ2-6	CASSLKGSSGANVLTF
15	TRBV19	TRBJ1-3	CASSLTGASGNTIYF
13	TRBV12-3/TRBV12-4	TRBJ1-2	CASSSHQGQGYTF
16	TRBV28	TRBJ2-7	CASRRRLQRGSYEQYF
13	TRBV29-1	TRBJ2-7	CSVEDPAGFEQYF
14	TRBV6-1	TRBJ2-5	CASNKGQEGETQYF
14	TRBV20-1	TRBJ2-2	CSANTGGTSGELFF
16	TRBV28	TRBJ2-5	CASSPRTGSRGETQYF
18	TRBV6-1	TRBJ1-3	CASSAAPGQESSGNTIYF
14	TRBV30	TRBJ1-5	CAWMGQGSNQPQHF
14	TRBV19	TRBJ1-1	CASSIGHANTEAFF
15	TRBV11-1	TRBJ2-5	CASSFSGTLSVSQYF
12	TRBV5-1	TRBJ2-2	CASHEGTGELFF
17	TRBV2	TRBJ2-6	CASSTRTAVVGANVLTF
13	TRBV12-3/TRBV12-4	TRBJ1-5	CASSLFPEQPQHF
15	TRBV27	TRBJ1-1	CASSFNGQGRAEAFF